This T cell receptor beta chain was recorded in a study of blood T cell repertoires in COVID-19. The method was immunoSEQ multiplex PCR; TCRdb's version includes in-frame clones alone and lacks a portion of them. The data contain 130,000 or so clones, roughly four fifths of them singletons. On this clone itself: Germline and junction disagree at one end, which may indicate a read error.

CDR3 length: 16 amino acids. CDR1 is SSHAT and CDR2 is FNYEAQ in the germline V gene (reference sequence). The J gene is TRBJ2-7, the V gene TRBV7-7, with D maybe TRBD2 (7 bases). The sequence was obtained from a woman of 80 years or more with acute or convalescent COVID-19. The sample comprised peripheral blood. CDR3 bases: TGTGCTAGCAGCTGTGGGAGGGGGAAGAGCTCCTACGAGCAGTACTTC. This gives the protein CASSCGRGKSSYEQYF.